Below are 3 T cell receptor beta chains sequenced from a single sample in a study of cytomegalovirus exposure and HLA in healthy donors. The PCR ran on 60 Vbeta and 13 Jbeta primers. The repertoire was sequenced with immunoSEQ multiplex PCR; TCRdb's copy has only in-frame clones and lacks some. Seen here are 160,000 or so clones, about 80% observed once, and the top ten hold 5.5% to 8.5%. Material: PBMCs. All receptors come from a woman aged 45-60 years in good health and CMV-seropositive.

This chain links TRBV29-1 with TRBJ1-1, with D uncertain. Germline CDR1 and CDR2: SQVTM and ANQGSEA. V lost 5 bases to trimming and J lost 0 bases, with 7 bases between them. CDR3 length: 12 residues. The CDR3 DNA sequence: TGCAGCGTTACAACAGTGAACACTGAAGCTTTCTTT. Protein sequence: CSVTTVNTEAFF.

This clone appeared a single time. The chain carries TRBV5-8 and TRBJ2-7; no clear D gene. Germline-derived CDR1 and CDR2 are SGHTS and YDEGEE. V was shortened by 3 bases and J by 12 bases, with 10 bases between the two germline ends. This CDR3 spans 10 amino acids. CDR3 region: CASSYTAAYF. The CDR3 DNA reads as TGTGCCAGCAGCTATACCGCGGCGTACTTC.

The rearrangement links TRBV27 to TRBJ1-2, with a weak D call TRBD1 (5 bases). The V gene lost 2 bases and the J gene lost 0 bases, with 10 bases spanning the gap. Germline-derived CDR1 and CDR2 are MNHEY and SMNVEV (reference sequence). The CDR3 runs 15 residues. CDR3 protein: CASSLRQGTNYGYTF. The CDR3 region has the DNA TGTGCCAGCAGTTTACGGCAGGGCACTAACTATGGCTACACCTTC.